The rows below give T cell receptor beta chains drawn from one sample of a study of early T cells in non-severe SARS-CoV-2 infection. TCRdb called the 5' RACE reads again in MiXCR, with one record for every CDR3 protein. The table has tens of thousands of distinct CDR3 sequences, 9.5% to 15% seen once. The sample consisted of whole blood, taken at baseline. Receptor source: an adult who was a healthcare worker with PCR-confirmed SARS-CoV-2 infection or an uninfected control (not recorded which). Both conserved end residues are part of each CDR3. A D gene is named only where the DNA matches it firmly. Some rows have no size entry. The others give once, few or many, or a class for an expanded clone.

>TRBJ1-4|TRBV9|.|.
CASSVGVSNEKLFF
TGTGCCAGCAGCGTAGGCGTGTCTAATGAAAAACTGTTTTTT
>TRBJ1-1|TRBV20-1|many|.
CSAIQGIMNTEAFF
TGCAGTGCTATTCAGGGGATCATGAACACTGAAGCTTTCTTT
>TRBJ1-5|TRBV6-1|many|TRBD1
CASSAAGGTAYSNQPQHF
TGTGCCAGCAGTGCTGCAGGTGGGACAGCATATAGCAATCAGCCCCAGCATTTT
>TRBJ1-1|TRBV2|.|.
CASSEAGVEAFF
TGTGCCAGCAGTGAAGCGGGGGTTGAAGCTTTCTTT
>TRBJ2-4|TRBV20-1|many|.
CSARWTGPRKNIQYF
TGCAGTGCTAGATGGACGGGACCGAGGAAAAACATTCAGTACTTC
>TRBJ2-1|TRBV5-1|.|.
CASSAGPGTYNEQFF
TGCGCCAGCAGCGCCGGGCCCGGAACCTACAATGAGCAGTTCTTC
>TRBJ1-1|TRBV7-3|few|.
CASSLTYGVRTEAFF
TGTGCCAGCAGCTTAACGTACGGGGTACGGACTGAAGCTTTCTTT
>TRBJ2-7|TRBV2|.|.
CASSEVHSSYEQYF
TGTGCCAGCAGTGAAGTCCACAGCTCCTACGAGCAGTACTTC
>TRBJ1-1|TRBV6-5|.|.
CASSRTVSTEAFF
TGTGCCAGCAGTAGGACAGTGTCCACTGAAGCTTTCTTT
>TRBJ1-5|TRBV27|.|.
CASSSFLNQPQHF
TGTGCCAGCAGTTCCTTCCTCAATCAGCCCCAGCATTTT
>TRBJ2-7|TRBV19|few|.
CASSLAGYQSEQYF
TGTGCCAGTAGTCTGGCAGGGTATCAATCCGAGCAGTACTTC
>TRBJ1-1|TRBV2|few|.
CASTGPNEAFF
TGTGCCAGCACCGGGCCCAATGAAGCTTTCTTT
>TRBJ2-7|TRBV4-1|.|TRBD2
CASSQPLAGGTYEQYF
TGCGCCAGCAGCCAGCCCTTAGCGGGGGGAACCTACGAGCAGTACTTC
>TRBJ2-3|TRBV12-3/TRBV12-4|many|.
CASSPGDTQYF
TGTGCCAGCAGTCCAGGAGATACGCAGTATTTT
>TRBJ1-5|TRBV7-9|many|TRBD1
CASSLGTGGRQPQHF
TGTGCCAGCAGCTTAGGGACAGGGGGAAGACAGCCCCAGCATTTT
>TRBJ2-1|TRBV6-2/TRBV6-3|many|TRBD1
CASSAGTGGGEQFF
TGTGCCAGCAGCGCCGGGACAGGGGGTGGAGAGCAGTTCTTC
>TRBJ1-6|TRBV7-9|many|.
CASSLGASGNNSPLHF
TGTGCCAGCAGCTTAGGGGCATCGGGGAATAATTCACCCCTCCACTTT
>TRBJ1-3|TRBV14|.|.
CASSQDGSLPGNTIYF
TGTGCCAGCAGCCAAGATGGCAGCCTGCCCGGAAACACCATATATTTT
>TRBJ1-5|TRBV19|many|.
CASSATWGNQPQHF
TGTGCCAGTAGTGCAACGTGGGGGAATCAGCCCCAGCATTTT
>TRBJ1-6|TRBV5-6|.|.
CASSLNRGDSPLHF
TGTGCCAGCAGCTTGAATAGGGGAGATTCACCCCTCCACTTT
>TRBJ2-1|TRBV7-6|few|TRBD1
CASSSSGTGYEQFF
TGTGCCAGCAGCTCCTCCGGGACAGGCTATGAGCAGTTCTTC
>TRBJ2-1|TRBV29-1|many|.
CSVVSPSSYNEQFF
TGCAGCGTAGTTAGCCCCAGCTCCTACAATGAGCAGTTCTTC
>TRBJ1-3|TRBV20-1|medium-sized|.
CSARGLGSLETPYF
TGCAGTGCTAGAGGTCTCGGCTCTCTGGAAACACCATATTTT
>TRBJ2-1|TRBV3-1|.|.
CASSQGGQVYNEQFF
TGTGCCAGCAGCCAGGGAGGTCAGGTCTACAATGAGCAGTTCTTC
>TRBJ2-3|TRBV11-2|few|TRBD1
CASSLVGQGATDTQYF
TGTGCCAGCAGCTTAGTGGGCCAGGGGGCCACAGATACGCAGTATTTT
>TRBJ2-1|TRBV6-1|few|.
CASSGAGRRFF
TGTGCCAGCAGTGGGGCAGGTCGGCGGTTCTTC
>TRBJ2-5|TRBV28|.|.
CASSLELPQETQYF
TGTGCCAGCAGTTTGGAACTTCCCCAAGAGACCCAGTACTTC
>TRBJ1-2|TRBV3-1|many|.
CASSQVGPTELTRGYTF
TGTGCCAGCAGCCAAGTCGGGCCAACCGAGCTAACGAGAGGCTACACCTTC
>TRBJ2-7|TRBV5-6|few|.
CASSPWVSSYEQYF
TGTGCCAGCAGCCCGTGGGTGAGCTCCTACGAGCAGTACTTC
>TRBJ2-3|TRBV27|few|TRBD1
CASSLKWTGQIDTQYF
TGTGCCAGCAGTTTAAAGTGGACAGGGCAGATAGATACGCAGTATTTT
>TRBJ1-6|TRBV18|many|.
CATSEGRHNSPLHF
TGTGCCACCTCGGAGGGGCGGCATAATTCACCCCTCCACTTT
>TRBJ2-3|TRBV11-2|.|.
CASSHKPSGDTQYF
TGTGCCAGCAGCCACAAGCCGTCGGGAGATACGCAGTATTTT
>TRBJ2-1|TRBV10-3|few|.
CAISESGRGNEQFF
TGTGCCATCAGTGAGTCGGGTAGGGGGAATGAGCAGTTCTTC
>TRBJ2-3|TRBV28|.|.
CASSPTAGGQHTDTQYF
TGTGCCAGCAGCCCTACAGCAGGGGGGCAGCACACAGATACGCAGTATTTT
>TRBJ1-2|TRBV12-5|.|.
CASAYSPGRYGYTF
TGTGCTAGTGCCTACTCCCCCGGTAGATATGGCTACACCTTC
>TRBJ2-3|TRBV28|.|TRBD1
CASSPRGQFSTDTQYF
TGTGCCAGCAGTCCCAGGGGGCAGTTTAGCACAGATACGCAGTATTTT
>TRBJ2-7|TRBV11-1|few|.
CASSLDLGNEQYF
TGTGCCAGCAGCTTGGACCTAGGGAACGAGCAGTACTTC
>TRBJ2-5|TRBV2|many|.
CASNPFFQETQYF
TGTGCCAGCAACCCGTTCTTCCAAGAGACCCAGTACTTC
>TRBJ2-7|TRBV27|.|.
CASSPGRAYEQYF
TGTGCCAGCAGCCCCGGGAGAGCCTACGAGCAGTACTTC
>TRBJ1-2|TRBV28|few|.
CASSSTGSPKIRYGYTF
TGTGCCAGCAGTTCAACAGGGTCCCCAAAAATCCGCTATGGCTACACCTTC
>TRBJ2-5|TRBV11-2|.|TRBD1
CASSLTMTGVETQYF
TGTGCCAGCAGCTTAACCATGACAGGGGTGGAGACCCAGTACTTC
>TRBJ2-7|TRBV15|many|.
CATSRGAAAGPYEQYF
TGTGCCACCAGCAGGGGGGCGGCCGCGGGGCCCTACGAGCAGTACTTC
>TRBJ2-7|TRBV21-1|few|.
CASSKKRGGPNSSEQYF
TGTGCCAGCAGCAAAAAGAGGGGCGGCCCTAACTCTAGCGAGCAGTACTTC
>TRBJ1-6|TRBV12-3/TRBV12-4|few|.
CASKRNSNSPLHF
TGTGCCAGCAAGAGGAACAGCAATTCACCCCTCCACTTT
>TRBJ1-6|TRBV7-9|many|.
CASSYEYGPLNSPLHF
TGTGCCAGCAGTTACGAATATGGACCGCTTAATTCACCCCTCCACTTT
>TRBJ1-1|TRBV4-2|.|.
CASSQEASPLAEAFF
TGTGCCAGCAGCCAAGAGGCCAGCCCTTTGGCTGAAGCTTTCTTT
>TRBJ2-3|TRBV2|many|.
CASSELVPGSTDTQYF
TGTGCCAGCAGTGAACTGGTACCGGGTAGCACAGATACGCAGTATTTT
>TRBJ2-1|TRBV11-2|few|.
CASTWGPTSYNEQFF
TGTGCCAGCACCTGGGGACCCACCAGTTACAATGAGCAGTTCTTC
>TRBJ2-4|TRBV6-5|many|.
CASSLIGDIQYF
TGTGCCAGCAGTCTAATTGGGGACATTCAGTACTTC
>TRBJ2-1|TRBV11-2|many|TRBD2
CASSFSGGPGTEQFF
TGTGCCAGCAGCTTTAGCGGGGGCCCCGGGACTGAGCAGTTCTTC
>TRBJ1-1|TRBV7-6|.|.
CASSPQGLHTEAFF
TGTGCCAGCAGCCCACAGGGTTTACACACTGAAGCTTTCTTT
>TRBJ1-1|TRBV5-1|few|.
CASSSRWPSPEAFF
TGCGCCAGCAGCTCTAGGTGGCCCTCACCTGAAGCTTTCTTT
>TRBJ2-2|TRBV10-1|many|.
CASSAAGTNTGELFF
TGCGCCAGCAGTGCCGCCGGGACAAACACCGGGGAGCTGTTTTTT
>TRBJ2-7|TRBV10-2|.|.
CASSETGFGEQYF
TGCGCCAGCAGTGAGACCGGGTTTGGCGAGCAGTACTTC
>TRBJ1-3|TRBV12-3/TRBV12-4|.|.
CASSLLPALSSGNTIYF
TGTGCCAGCAGTTTACTCCCCGCACTCTCCTCTGGAAACACCATATATTTT
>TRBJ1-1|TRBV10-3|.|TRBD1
CAIRRQGRLNTEAFF
TGTGCCATCAGGCGACAGGGAAGGCTGAACACTGAAGCTTTCTTT
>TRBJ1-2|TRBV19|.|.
CASSIARGYGYTF
TGTGCCAGTAGTATAGCCAGGGGATATGGCTACACCTTC
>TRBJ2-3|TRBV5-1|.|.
CASGLLTSTDTQYF
TGCGCCAGCGGCTTGCTCACTTCCACAGATACGCAGTATTTT
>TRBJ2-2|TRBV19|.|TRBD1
CASSSRTGTNTGELFF
TGTGCCAGTAGTTCCCGGACAGGAACGAACACCGGGGAGCTGTTTTTT